Below are 8 T cell receptor beta chains sequenced from a single sample in a study of spatial heterogeneity in lung cancer. One entry per CDR3 protein results from TCRdb running MiXCR on the 5' RACE reads. The sample contains tens of thousands of distinct CDR3 sequences, less than 6% of which appear only once. Specified time point: sample taken at primary tumor resection. Without sorting, whole RNA was sequenced from tumor, nontumor lung or frozen PBMC. Specimen: PBMCs, collected at surgery. The receptors stem from a male donor with early-stage non-small cell lung cancer.

This clonotype has at least ten counts. The chain couples TRBV18 to TRBJ2-3, with 11 bases identical to TRBD2. The CDR3 length is 16 residues. Germline V gene sequence: CDR1 KGHSH, CDR2 LQKENI. The V and J ends lost 3 bases and 0 bases, in that order; junction bases with no gene match: 2. CDR3 DNA: TGTGCCAGCTCACCTAGGACTAGCGGGAGCACAGATACGCAGTATTTT. It translates to CASSPRTSGSTDTQYF.

This clonotype was counted many times. The rearrangement joins TRBV11-2 to TRBJ2-7, with D perhaps given as TRBD1 or TRBD2 (5 bases each). Germline V lookup: CDR1 SGHAT, CDR2 FQNNGV. This CDR3 has 16 amino acids. Trimming took off 0 bases at V and 5 bases at J, with 17 bases between the two ends. The CDR3 loop is CASSLDRDPGSHEQYF. The CDR3 DNA reads TGTGCCAGCAGCTTAGACCGGGACCCCGGCAGCCACGAGCAGTACTTC.

At least ten counts were recorded for this clonotype. The J gene is TRBJ2-7, the V gene TRBV5-1; TRBD2 matches at 11 bases. Germline loops: CDR1 SGHRS, CDR2 YFSETQ. V gave up 4 bases and J gave up 3 bases; unmatched junction bases: 9. The CDR3 covers 16 residues. CDR3 in amino acids: CASSPEGTSGNYEQYF. The CDR3 DNA sequence: TGCGCCAGCAGCCCGGAGGGGACTAGCGGCAACTACGAGCAGTACTTC.

This clonotype was detected ten times or more. The chain links TRBV2 to TRBJ2-1; TRBD2 matches 7 bases. The germline V gene encodes CDR1 SNHLY and CDR2 FYNNEI. After removal of 3 bases from V and 1 base from J, the junction contained 3 bases not matched to a gene. The CDR3 covers 15 residues. CDR3 DNA sequence: TGTGCCAGCAGTGAGTGGGGGGGATCCTACAATGAGCAGTTCTTC. Amino acids: CASSEWGGSYNEQFF.

This clonotype was recorded at least ten times. This chain links TRBV6-5 with TRBJ1-2; 7 bases match TRBD1. Germline values: CDR1 MNHEY, CDR2 SVGAGI. Trimming at V came to 6 bases and at J to 3 bases, leaving 7 bases not matched to a gene. This CDR3 is 14 amino acids long. CDR3 nucleotides: TGTGCCAGCAGACGAGACGGGACAGACTATGGCTACACCTTC. It yields the protein CASRRDGTDYGYTF.

Comments on this clonotype: A junction boundary mismatches the germline segment, possibly from a read error. This sequence joins TRBV5-1 and TRBJ2-7; D unresolved. CDR1 is SGHRS, CDR2 YFSETQ, per germline. The CDR3 length is 12 residues. The CDR3 nucleotides read TGCGCCGGCAGCTCCAATGAATACGAGCAGTACTTC. Translated, it gives CAGSSNEYEQYF. Full variable domain (rest looked up from reference TRBV5-1 and TRBJ2-7): KAGVTQTPRYLIKTRGQQVTLSCSPISGHRSVSWYQQTPGQGLQFLFEYFSETQRNKGNFPGRFSGRQFSNSRSEMNVSTLELGDSALYLCAGSSNEYEQYFGPGTRLTVT.

The table lists this clonotype with many counts. The chain carries TRBV9 and TRBJ2-3, with D unclear. V was cut by 4 bases and J by 6 bases, with 18 bases left in between. The length of the CDR3 is 15 residues. The germline gives CDR1 SGDLS, CDR2 YYNGEE. CDR3 region: CASSPRTPRSDTQYF. The CDR3 nucleotides are TGTGCCAGCAGCCCACGCACCCCTAGGAGTGATACGCAGTATTTT.

This clonotype was picked up many times. This chain links TRBV6-6 with TRBJ1-6; TRBD1 agrees at 8 bases. V lost 5 bases to trimming and J lost 7 bases; unmatched junction nucleotides: 4. This CDR3 is 14 amino acids long. CDR1 MNHNY and CDR2 SVGAGI come from the germline V gene (reference sequence). The CDR3 bases are TGTGCCAGCAGTCCGGGACAGGAAAATTCACCCCTCCACTTT. This codes for CASSPGQENSPLHF.